This T cell receptor beta chain was profiled in a study of Tregs in tolerant kidney transplant recipients. Study-wide points: No direct test of biological reproducibility was done here. The small number of patients limits these findings pending further validation.

Profiling relied on immunoSEQ multiplex PCR, and the TCRdb table lists in-frame clones only, not all of them. This table holds 40,000 to 50,000 clones, roughly nine tenths found once. Germline V gene data show CDR1 as MNHEY and CDR2 as SVGAGI. This CDR3 spans 15 amino acids. V was pared by 6 bases and J by 4 bases, with 10 bases of the junction left unmatched. As to this clone: The antigen is unknown.

The chain couples TRBV6-5 to TRBJ1-2; 8 nucleotides match TRBD1. The clonotype was recovered from a human donor in good health. Specimen: Tregs from blood. The CDR3 bases are TGTGCCAGCAGCCGTGGTGACAGGGGCGGCTATGGCTACACCTTC. It codes for CASSRGDRGGYGYTF.